Shown below are 13 T cell receptor beta chains from a single sample sequenced in a study of shared clonotypes between healthy human individuals. TCRdb keeps only in-frame clones here, not all; method: immunoSEQ multiplex PCR. The sample contains 850,000 to 1,200,000 clones, about 75% of which appear only once. Material for sequencing was memory CD4+ T cells sorted from blood. Subset described: CD45RA-negative fraction. These receptors originate from a man aged 18 to 35 in good health.

For this clone: One end of the junction varies from germline; a read error may be responsible. The CDR3 region has the DNA TGTGCCAGCAGCTTAGCTAGCGGGAGCAAAGATACGCAGTATTTT. Translation: CASSLASGSKDTQYF. V is TRBV7-9 and J is TRBJ2-3, with TRBD2 matching over 9 bases. The CDR3 runs to 15 residues. Germline CDR1 and CDR2: SEHNR and FQNEAQ (reference sequence).

This rearrangement joins TRBV14 to TRBJ2-2; D not certain. The CDR3 runs 13 residues. Germline V gene lookup returns CDR1 SGHDN and CDR2 FVKESK. Trimming cost V 1 base and J 9 bases, with 9 bases left between them. In DNA, the CDR3 is TGTGCCAGCAGCCAAGTTGCTGGGTGGGAGCTGTTTTTT. Translation: CASSQVAGWELFF.

This sequence joins TRBV30 and TRBJ1-2; TRBD1 is a possible D gene (6 bases). The germline V gene has CDR1 GTSNPN and CDR2 SVGIG (reference sequence). The CDR3 extends over 12 amino acids. V was clipped by 4 bases and J by 6 bases, with 12 bases between them. The CDR3 nucleotides read TGTGCCTGGACCTACGGGGGCAATGGCTACACCTTC. It is translated as CAWTYGGNGYTF.

The chain couples TRBV11-2 to TRBJ2-7; 10 nucleotides match TRBD2. There are 14 residues in the CDR3. V lost 5 bases to trimming and J lost 7 bases; unmatched junction nucleotides: 8. Germline V gene data show CDR1 as SGHAT and CDR2 as FQNNGV. CDR3 in DNA: TGTGCCAGCAGCCCCGGGACTAGCGTTGGGGAGCAGTACTTC. Protein sequence: CASSPGTSVGEQYF.

The V call is TRBV4-2, the J call TRBJ2-3; 7 nucleotides line up with TRBD1. J lost 1 base, V lost 4 bases, and 2 bases had no gene match. Germline CDR1 is LGHNA and CDR2 is YNFKEQ. The CDR3 consists of 14 residues. CDR3 amino acids: CASSLQGGTDTQYF. The CDR3 DNA sequence: TGTGCCAGCAGCCTCCAGGGGGGCACAGATACGCAGTATTTT.

This clone was found a few times. Distinct nucleotide sequences in the sample also encode this CDR3. The chain joins TRBV5-1 to TRBJ2-6; D call uncertain. The CDR3 covers 14 residues. From germline, CDR1 is SGHRS and CDR2 YFSETQ. The V end lost 0 bases, the J end lost 2 bases, and 3 bases lay between the germline ends. The CDR3: CASSLAPGANVLTF. DNA of the CDR3: TGCGCCAGCAGCTTGGCCCCTGGGGCCAACGTCCTGACTTTC.

The chain recombines TRBV19 with TRBJ1-2; no firm D call. Trimming removed 4 bases from V and 4 bases from J, with 10 bases in between. Germline assignment: CDR1 LNHDA and CDR2 SQIVND (reference sequence). CDR3 size: 13 residues. In nucleotides, the CDR3 is TGTGCCAGTAGTACTTCAGACACCTATGGCTACACCTTC. It codes for CASSTSDTYGYTF.

The chain combines TRBV7-2 with TRBJ2-1; TRBD2 matches 8 bases. The CDR3 is made up of 15 amino acids. Germline values: CDR1 SGHTA, CDR2 FQGNSA. The V segment lost 5 bases and the J segment 4 bases; nucleotides outside the gene matches: 7. CDR3 in amino acids: CASSRAGAKYNEQFF. CDR3 nucleotides: TGTGCCAGCAGCCGAGCGGGAGCGAAGTACAATGAGCAGTTCTTC. Using reference TRBV7-2 and TRBJ2-1 for the parts outside the CDR3, the full variable domain is GAGVSQSPSNKVTEKGKDVELRCDPISGHTALYWYRQSLGQGLEFLIYFQGNSAPDKSGLPSDRFSAERTGGSVSTLTIQRTQQEDSAVYLCASSRAGAKYNEQFFGPGTRLTVL.

J is TRBJ1-6 and V is TRBV6-5, with 7 bases fitting TRBD1. The J segment lost 6 bases and the V segment lost 6 bases, leaving 8 bases of the junction unmatched. Germline V gene lookup returns CDR1 MNHEY and CDR2 SVGAGI. This CDR3 has 15 residues. The CDR3 spells CASSRREGANSPLHF. As DNA, the CDR3 is TGTGCCAGCAGCCGGCGGGAGGGGGCTAATTCACCCCTCCACTTT.

CDR3 sequence reads: CASSRAGEPYNEQFF. Here the CDR3 DNA reads TGTGCCAGCAGCCGAGCGGGGGAACCCTACAATGAGCAGTTCTTC. The rearrangement uses TRBV7-3 and TRBJ2-1; 8 nucleotides match TRBD2. The CDR3 is 15 residues long. Trimming took 5 bases from V and 2 from J; bases not matched to a gene: 5. The V gene's germline CDR1 is SGHTA and CDR2 FQGTGA.

The genes are TRBV7-3 and TRBJ1-2; no firm D call. V lost 2 bases and J 10 bases, leaving 14 bases between the germline ends. The CDR3 loop spans 13 amino acids. CDR1 and CDR2 from the germline V gene are SGHTA and FQGTGA. In nucleotides, the CDR3 is TGTGCCAGCAGCTTAGTCCGGGGAGAGTACTACACCTTC. This sequence encodes CASSLVRGEYYTF.

The V call is TRBV9, the J call TRBJ2-3, with 9 nucleotides matching TRBD2. The CDR3 spans 17 residues. The germline V gene has CDR1 SGDLS and CDR2 YYNGEE. With V trimmed by 0 bases and J by 1 base, 6 bases remained unmatched. Here the CDR3 DNA reads TGTGCCAGCAGCGTAGCGTTAGCGGGAGAGGGCACAGATACGCAGTATTTT. Its translation: CASSVALAGEGTDTQYF.

The V and J genes are TRBV5-1 and TRBJ2-7; 9 bases fit TRBD1. V shed 3 bases and J 6 bases; nucleotides not matched to a gene: 7. The CDR3 length is 14 residues. Germline V lookup: CDR1 SGHRS, CDR2 YFSETQ. CDR3 amino acids: CASSWGDRATEQYF. In DNA, the CDR3 is TGCGCCAGCAGCTGGGGGGACAGGGCAACCGAGCAGTACTTC.